The 20 T cell receptor beta chains given below trace back to one sample, sequenced in a study of cytomegalovirus exposure and HLA in healthy donors. Use of 60 Vbeta and 13 Jbeta primers characterized the PCR. TCRdb's copy holds only in-frame clones and misses some; the assay was immunoSEQ multiplex PCR. The table has about 240,000 clones, 82% seen once. Sequenced: PBMCs. These receptors came from a woman in her thirties or forties in good health and CMV-seropositive.

This chain uses TRBV7-9 with TRBJ1-1; D possibly corresponds to TRBD1 (5 bases). V was cut by 7 bases and J by 0 bases, with 9 bases left in between. Germline V gene data show CDR1 as SEHNR and CDR2 as FQNEAQ (reference sequence). CDR3 length equals 13 residues. Written as DNA, the CDR3 is TGTGCCAGCAACGGGGGAGTGAACACTGAAGCTTTCTTT. This encodes CASNGGVNTEAFF.

This clone was detected a few times. V is TRBV9 and J is TRBJ1-4, with TRBD1 matching over 7 bases. The V and J ends lost 6 bases and 4 bases, in that order; junction bases with no gene match: 6. Germline loops: CDR1 SGDLS, CDR2 YYNGEE. This CDR3 region has 14 residues. CDR3 in amino acids: CASNIAGGNEKLFF. In DNA, the CDR3 is TGTGCCAGCAATATAGCAGGGGGTAATGAAAAACTGTTTTTT.

This clone came up a few times. J is TRBJ1-1 and V is TRBV30; D is undetermined. CDR3 length: 15 amino acids. V shed 1 base and J shed 10 bases, with 22 bases lying between them. Per germline, CDR1 GTSNPN and CDR2 SVGIG (reference sequence). The CDR3 DNA sequence: TGTGCCTGGAGTGCACATCCGGCTAGTGTTGGCGGAGCTTTCTTT. Its translation is CAWSAHPASVGGAFF.

This sequence joins TRBV10-3 and TRBJ1-3; TRBD1 is a possible D gene (5 bases). V was clipped by 0 bases and J by 3 bases, with 15 bases between them. CDR3 length: 17 residues. Germline V gene lookup returns CDR1 ENHRY and CDR2 SYGVKD. CDR3 protein: CAISESSWGAGGNTIYF. DNA for the CDR3: TGTGCCATCAGTGAGTCGAGTTGGGGCGCTGGTGGAAACACCATATATTTT.

The V gene is TRBV30, the J gene TRBJ1-2; D may be TRBD1 (5 bases). Trimming removed 0 bases at V and 7 bases at J, with 12 bases between. The CDR3 is 13 amino acids. The germline V gene encodes CDR1 GTSNPN and CDR2 SVGIG (reference sequence). The CDR3: CAWSVSREGGYTF. CDR3 coding DNA: TGTGCCTGGAGTGTTAGCAGGGAGGGTGGCTACACCTTC.

This clone was found once. CDR3 bases: TGCGCCAGCAGCCAAGAAGGGCGGGTTACAGATACGCAGTATTTT. It encodes CASSQEGRVTDTQYF. This chain joins TRBV4-3 and TRBJ2-3; a possible D gene is TRBD2 (5 bases). V lost 0 bases and J 3 bases, leaving 10 bases between the germline ends. The CDR3 runs to 15 residues. CDR1 is LGHNA, CDR2 YSLEER, per germline.

The chain carries TRBV12-5 and TRBJ2-1; D is unresolved. Trimming removed 6 bases from V and 0 bases from J, with 18 bases in between. The CDR3 is 17 amino acids. From germline, CDR1 is LGHNT and CDR2 FRNRAP. DNA for the CDR3: TGTGCTAGTGGCCTATCCCGGCGGCATAGCTCCTACAATGAGCAGTTCTTC. Its translation: CASGLSRRHSSYNEQFF.

The genes are TRBV5-1 and TRBJ1-2; no clear D gene. The CDR3 extends over 13 amino acids. V was shortened by 2 bases and J by 0 bases, with 5 bases between the two germline ends. The germline CDR1 and CDR2 sequences are SGHRS and YFSETQ. CDR3 region: CASSLSANYGYTF. CDR3 nucleotides: TGCGCCAGCAGCTTATCAGCTAACTATGGCTACACCTTC.

The chain couples TRBV13 to TRBJ2-3; 10 bases agree with TRBD2. The trim removed 5 bases at V and 0 bases at J, leaving 8 bases unmatched. Germline CDR1 reads PRHDT; CDR2 reads FYEKMQ (reference sequence). This CDR3 contains 17 residues. The CDR3 here is CASSPWTSGISTDTQYF. The CDR3 DNA reads as TGTGCCAGCAGCCCATGGACTAGCGGCATTAGCACAGATACGCAGTATTTT.

J is TRBJ2-1 and V is TRBV30; 7 bases match TRBD2. This CDR3 region has 16 residues. V shed 0 bases and J 5 bases; nucleotides not matched to a gene: 10. Germline CDR1 GTSNPN, CDR2 SVGIG (reference sequence). CDR3 loop: CAWSVSLAEKHNEQFF. The DNA of the CDR3 is TGTGCCTGGAGTGTTAGCCTAGCGGAGAAACACAATGAGCAGTTCTTC. Variable domain in full (rest from reference TRBV30 and TRBJ2-1): SQTIHQWPATLVQPVGSPLSLECTVEGTSNPNLYWYRQAAGRGLQLLFYSVGIGQISSEVPQNLSASRPQDRQFILSSKKLLLSDSGFYLCAWSVSLAEKHNEQFFGPGTRLTVL.

The count of this clone is one. This chain joins TRBV2 and TRBJ1-5; D remains ambiguous. Germline lookup yields CDR1 SNHLY and CDR2 FYNNEI. V lost 1 base and J lost 1, with 8 bases in between. This CDR3 region has 15 residues. The CDR3, as DNA: TGTGCCAGCAGTGAAGTGAGGAACAGCAATCAGCCCCAGCATTTT. Translated: CASSEVRNSNQPQHF.

This clone was found once. The CDR3 loop reads CASSSDRAGTGELFF. Written as DNA, the CDR3 is TGCGCCAGCAGCTCCGACAGGGCTGGGACCGGGGAGCTGTTTTTT. The J gene is TRBJ2-2, the V gene TRBV5-1; 7 bases are a match to TRBD1. CDR1 and CDR2 (germline): SGHRS, YFSETQ. The CDR3 is made up of 15 amino acids. V was clipped by 3 bases and J by 5 bases; unmatched bases: 7. The variable domain in full, with the rest retrieved from reference TRBV5-1 and TRBJ2-2, is KAGVTQTPRYLIKTRGQQVTLSCSPISGHRSVSWYQQTPGQGLQFLFEYFSETQRNKGNFPGRFSGRQFSNSRSEMNVSTLELGDSALYLCASSSDRAGTGELFFGEGSRLTVL.

V gene TRBV29-1 combines with J gene TRBJ2-5; 9 bases are shared with TRBD2. Trimming removed 6 bases from V and 6 bases from J; junction bases left unmatched: 5. This CDR3 has 12 residues. Germline assignment: CDR1 SQVTM and CDR2 ANQGSEA. In nucleotides, the CDR3 is TGCAGCGTGAAGCGGGAGGACAAGACCCAGTACTTC. Translation: CSVKREDKTQYF.

The V and J genes are TRBV28 and TRBJ1-1; a weak D match, TRBD1 (6 bases). Germline CDR1 is MDHEN and CDR2 is SYDVKM. The CDR3 consists of 14 residues. V lost 3 bases and J lost 2, with 10 bases in between. Written as DNA, the CDR3 is TGTGCCAGCAGTTTCAGGGACACCAACACTGAAGCTTTCTTT. Its protein product is CASSFRDTNTEAFF. The complete variable domain, with remaining parts taken from reference TRBV28 and TRBJ1-1, reads DVKVTQSSRYLVKRTGEKVFLECVQDMDHENMFWYRQDPGLGLRLIYFSYDVKMKEKGDIPEGYSVSREKKERFSLILESASTNQTSMYLCASSFRDTNTEAFFGQGTRLTVV.

This clone was recorded only once. V is TRBV5-4 and J is TRBJ1-3, with 7 positions matching TRBD1. The ends lost 3 bases at V and 4 bases at J; junction bases unmatched: 10. The CDR3 spans 16 residues. CDR1 is SGHNT and CDR2 is YYREEE in the germline V gene (reference sequence). CDR3 bases: TGTGCCAGCAGCTCCCGGACAGGCCCGTCGGGAAACACCATATATTTT. It encodes CASSSRTGPSGNTIYF.

Here the CDR3 reads CASSVEAGGPSYEQYF. The CDR3 DNA sequence: TGTGCCAGCAGCGTAGAAGCGGGGGGCCCCTCCTACGAGCAGTACTTC. The chain is built from TRBV9 and TRBJ2-7; 9 bases are a match to TRBD2. The V gene's germline CDR1 is SGDLS and CDR2 YYNGEE. The CDR3 is 16 amino acids. The V and J ends lost 0 bases and 0 bases, in that order; junction bases with no gene match: 4. Full variable domain (remainder filled in from reference TRBV9 and TRBJ2-7): DSGVTQTPKHLITATGQRVTLRCSPRSGDLSVYWYQQSLDQGLQFLIQYYNGEERAKGNILERFSAQQFPDLHSELNLSSLELGDSALYFCASSVEAGGPSYEQYFGPGTRLTVT.

The rearrangement joins TRBV7-6 to TRBJ2-1, with TRBD1 matching 7 bases. This CDR3 has 18 residues. CDR1 is SGHVS and CDR2 is FNYEAQ in the germline V gene. J lost 2 bases, V lost 1 base, and 11 bases had no gene match. The CDR3 DNA sequence: TGTGCCAGCAGCTTAGTCCCCGCCACGACAGGGACCTACAATGAGCAGTTCTTC. Translated: CASSLVPATTGTYNEQFF.

The chain uses TRBV29-1 and TRBJ1-2; TRBD1 is a possible D gene (5 bases). V lost 0 bases and J 7 bases, leaving 12 bases between the germline ends. CDR3 length: 13 amino acids. Germline assignment: CDR1 SQVTM and CDR2 ANQGSEA. CDR3 region: CSVEDSGVGGYTF. The DNA of the CDR3 is TGCAGCGTTGAAGATTCGGGGGTCGGTGGCTACACCTTC. Full variable domain (outside the CDR3, taken from reference TRBV29-1 and TRBJ1-2): SAVISQKPSRDICQRGTSLTIQCQVDSQVTMMFWYRQQPGQSLTLIATANQGSEATYESGFVIDKFPISRPNLTFSTLTVSNMSPEDSSIYLCSVEDSGVGGYTFGSGTRLTVV.

The CDR3 is CASSQDRGVNTEAFF. The CDR3 DNA is TGCGCCAGCAGCCAAGACCGGGGGGTAAACACTGAAGCTTTCTTT. The chain combines TRBV4-3 with TRBJ1-1, with D possibly being TRBD1 (5 bases). Trimming removed 0 bases from V and 2 bases from J, with 10 bases in between. The CDR3 has 15 amino acids. CDR1 LGHNA and CDR2 YSLEER come from the germline V gene.

The chain combines TRBV30 with TRBJ1-2; the D gene is possibly TRBD1 (6 bases). V was shortened by 0 bases and J by 4 bases, with 15 bases between the two germline ends. Germline CDR1 is GTSNPN and CDR2 is SVGIG (reference sequence). CDR3 size: 15 residues. CDR3 residues: CAWSVPWGLSYGYTF. CDR3 coding DNA: TGTGCCTGGAGTGTACCGTGGGGGCTGAGCTATGGCTACACCTTC.